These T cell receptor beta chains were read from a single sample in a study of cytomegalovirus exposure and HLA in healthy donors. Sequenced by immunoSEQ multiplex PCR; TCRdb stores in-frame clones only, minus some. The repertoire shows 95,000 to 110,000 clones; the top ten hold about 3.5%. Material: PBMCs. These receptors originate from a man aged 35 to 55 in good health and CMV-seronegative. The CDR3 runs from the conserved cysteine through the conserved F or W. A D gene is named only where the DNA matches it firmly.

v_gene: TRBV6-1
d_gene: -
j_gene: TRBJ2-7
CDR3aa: CASKPTEGTYEQYF
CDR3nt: TGTGCCAGCAAACCGACAGAAGGTACCTACGAGCAGTACTTC

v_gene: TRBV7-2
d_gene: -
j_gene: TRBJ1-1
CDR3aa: CASSWHGGLNTEAFF
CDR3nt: TGTGCCAGCAGCTGGCACGGGGGGCTGAATACTGAAGCTTTCTTT

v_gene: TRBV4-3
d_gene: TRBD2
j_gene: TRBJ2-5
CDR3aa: CASSQDPSGRQETQYF
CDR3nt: TGCGCCAGCAGCCAAGATCCTAGCGGCCGACAAGAGACCCAGTACTTC

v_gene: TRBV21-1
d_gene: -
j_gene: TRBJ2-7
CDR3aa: CASTTGLGFLYEQYF
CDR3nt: TGTGCCAGCACCACCGGACTCGGTTTCCTATACGAGCAGTACTTC

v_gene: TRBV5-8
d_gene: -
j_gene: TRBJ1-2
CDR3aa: CASSLAQDYGYTF
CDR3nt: TGTGCCAGCAGCTTGGCACAAGACTATGGCTACACCTTC

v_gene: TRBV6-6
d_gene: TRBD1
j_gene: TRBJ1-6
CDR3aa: CASRRDSVSYNSPLHF
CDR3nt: TGTGCCAGCAGGAGGGACAGCGTCTCCTATAATTCACCCCTCCACTTT

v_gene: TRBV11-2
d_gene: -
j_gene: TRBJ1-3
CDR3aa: CASNQDRVSGNTIYF
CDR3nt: TGTGCCAGCAACCAAGACAGAGTCTCTGGAAACACCATATATTTT

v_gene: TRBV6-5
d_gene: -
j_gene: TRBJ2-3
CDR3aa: CASRGQRADTQYF
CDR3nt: TGTGCCAGCAGGGGACAAAGGGCAGATACGCAGTATTTT

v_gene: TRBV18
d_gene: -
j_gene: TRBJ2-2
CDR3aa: CASSPIDTGELFF
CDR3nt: TGTGCCAGCTCACCTATTGACACCGGGGAGCTGTTTTTT

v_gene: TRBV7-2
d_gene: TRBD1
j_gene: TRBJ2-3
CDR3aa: CASSLLGTATDTQYF
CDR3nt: TGTGCCAGCAGCCTCCTCGGGACAGCCACAGATACGCAGTATTTT

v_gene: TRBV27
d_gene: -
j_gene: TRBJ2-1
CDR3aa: CASTPLVSYNEQFF
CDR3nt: TGTGCCAGCACCCCCCTCGTTTCTTACAATGAGCAGTTCTTC

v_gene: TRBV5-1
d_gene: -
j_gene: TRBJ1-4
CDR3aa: CASSLGGLNEKLFF
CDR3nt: TGCGCCAGCAGCTTGGGGGGGCTCAATGAAAAACTGTTTTTT

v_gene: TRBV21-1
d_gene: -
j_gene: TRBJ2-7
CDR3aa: CASNADREEQYF
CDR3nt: TGTGCCAGCAATGCCGACAGGGAAGAGCAGTACTTC

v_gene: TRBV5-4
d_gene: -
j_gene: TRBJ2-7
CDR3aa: CASSLVNGARDYEQYF
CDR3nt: TGTGCCAGCAGCTTGGTTAATGGAGCCAGGGACTACGAGCAGTACTTC

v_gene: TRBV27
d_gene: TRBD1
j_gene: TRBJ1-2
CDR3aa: CASSSGTGILYGYTF
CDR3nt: TGTGCCAGCAGTTCAGGGACAGGGATCCTCTATGGCTACACCTTC

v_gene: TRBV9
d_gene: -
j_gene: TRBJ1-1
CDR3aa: CASSPQTGTNTEAFF
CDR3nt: TGTGCCAGCAGCCCCCAGACAGGTACGAACACTGAAGCTTTCTTT

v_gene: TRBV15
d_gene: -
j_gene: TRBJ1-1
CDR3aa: CATSRDSREHTEAFF
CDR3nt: TGTGCCACCAGCAGAGATAGCAGGGAACACACTGAAGCTTTCTTT

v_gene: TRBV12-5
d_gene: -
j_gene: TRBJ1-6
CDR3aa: CASGFNGREGSPLHF
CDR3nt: TGTGCTAGTGGTTTTAACGGCAGGGAAGGGTCACCCCTCCACTTT

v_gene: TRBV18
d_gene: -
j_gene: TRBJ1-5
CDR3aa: CASSPEQGGDQPQHF
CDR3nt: TGTGCCAGCTCCCCAGAGCAGGGAGGCGATCAGCCCCAGCATTTT

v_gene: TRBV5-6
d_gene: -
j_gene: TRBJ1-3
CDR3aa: CASSFAQDPNSGNTIYF
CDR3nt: TGTGCCAGCAGCTTCGCTCAAGATCCTAACTCTGGAAACACCATATATTTT

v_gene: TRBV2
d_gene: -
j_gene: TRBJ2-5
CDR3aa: CASSEMATQYF
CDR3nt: TGTGCCAGCAGTGAAATGGCGACCCAGTACTTC

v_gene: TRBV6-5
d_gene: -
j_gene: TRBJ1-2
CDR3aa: CASRPLDSLNYGYTF
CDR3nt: TGTGCCAGCAGGCCTCTGGACAGCCTTAACTATGGCTACACCTTC